This T cell receptor (beta chain) was sequenced for a study of early T cells in non-severe SARS-CoV-2 infection (dated by TCRdb to the early 2020s). Regarding the study in general: Bulk RNA from unsorted whole blood was used for TCR sequencing, so alpha and beta chains could not be paired. The paper as a whole reports these results and caveats: VDJdb matching was skewed toward anti-spike CD8 responses and likely underestimated virus-specific expansions, missing private and CD4 specificities.

CDR1 and CDR2 were assigned from the germline V gene (reference sequence) as SGHNT and YYREEE. Cut back by 0 bases and 1 base, the V and J ends lie 13 bases apart. The CDR3, cysteine through phenylalanine, is 16 amino acids long. The kept DNA is CDR3 alone, 48 bases in frame from the first base. The library came from 5' RACE. The sample was run on a NextSeq 500. Unique molecular identifiers were attached to individual cDNA molecules in the TCR library protocol so that sequencing error and PCR bias could be corrected. Sequencing covered both TCR alpha and beta chains, and within each sample the abundances of alpha and beta sequences were tightly co-correlated. The source study handled its data this way. V gene, J gene and CDR3 annotation of TCR sequences was performed with Decombinator V4. TCRs were defined as expanded if a significant change between any two time points was detected under a Poisson model with p below 0.0001. TCR abundances were normalised to the total number of TCRs sequenced in each sample and reported as counts per million. TRAV1-2 paired with TRAJ12, TRAJ20 or TRAJ33 defined MAIT TCRs, while TRAV10 paired with TRAJ18 defined iNKT TCRs. VDJdb, accessed on 1 November 2021, was searched for TCRs annotated for CMV, EBV and SARS-CoV-2, and TCRs annotated for more than one antigen were excluded. TCRdb ran its own pipeline on the public reads, namely fastp trimming at Q25 and MiXCR clone calling, and kept in-frame beta chains. Each record represents a unique CDR3 protein, reported with the most common genes and DNA among its rows. The V and J calls, along with clone size, are taken from TCRdb and not from the paper's own processing. Within this sample are some 50,000 distinct CDR3 sequences, with about a tenth of them counted one time only. The ten largest clones add up to around 21% of the sample.

Comments on this clonotype: The target of this receptor is not known. Within one base of it there is no much larger clone, and no base qualities were kept.

Set within a cohort of healthcare workers in London, UK, this nested case-control study involved weekly PCR testing of nasopharyngeal swabs along with blood sampling. Between 23 and 31 March 2020, the week of the UK lockdown, healthcare workers were enrolled and then followed up weekly for as long as 16 weeks. Sample: whole blood. The TCR originated in an adult who was a healthcare worker with PCR-confirmed SARS-CoV-2 infection or an uninfected control (not recorded which). The chain joins TRBV5-4 to TRBJ1-1; the D gene is possibly TRBD1, with 6 bases matching. The DNA sequence is TGTGCCAGCAGCTTGGCTAATAGGGGACAGAACACTGAAGCTTTCTTT. Translated, it reads CASSLANRGQNTEAFF. The variable domain in full, with residues beyond the CDR3 obtained from the reference TRBV5-4 and TRBJ1-1 genes, is ETGVTQSPTHLIKTRGQQVTLRCSSQSGHNTVSWYQQALGQGPQFIFQYYREEENGRGNFPPRFSGLQFPNYSSELNVNALELDDSALYLCASSLANRGQNTEAFFGQGTRLTVV.